The present entry profiles one TCR beta chain with its context. At least ten counts were recorded for this clonotype. Its antigen remains undetermined. No clone much larger than this one lies a single base away; base qualities are absent. Every donor in the study was a healthy Caucasian. Three pairs of female monozygotic twins, all aged roughly 18 to 29 years, made up the twin cohort. Using Miltenyi CD45RO+ enrichment and human naive T-cell isolation kits, memory (CD45RO+) and naive T cells were isolated from PBMC. This sample is part of a study of identical twins (dated by TCRdb to 2016 to 2018). General notes on the study: To test whether fetal clonotypes persist, this study deep-sequenced TCR alpha and beta repertoires from monozygotic twins, from unrelated adults of various ages, and from cord blood. Replicate twin experiments were performed at different times using different library preparation protocols to rule out contamination. The full study reports these points: Zero-insertion analyses could be partly confounded by invariant T cells such as MAIT and iNKT, although diverse VJ usage argued against such confounding for most clonotypes. Because the same donors could not be followed over many years, the conclusions relied on cross-sectional statistical analysis. Recombination models systematically underestimated out-of-frame TCR alpha sharing in monozygotic twins but agreed with sharing between unrelated individuals. Fewer insertions were carried by abundant cord blood beta clonotypes, a similar but weaker trend appeared in young adult naive repertoires, and no such trend appeared in memory repertoires. In beta out-of-frame sequences, excess twin sharing was weaker, because having fewer shared sequences lowered the signal-to-noise ratio. Compared with coincidental sharing between unrelated individuals, out-of-frame TCR alpha sequences shared between twins had an excess of sequences with low generation probability.

The CDR3, from cysteine to phenylalanine, totals 15 residues. The CDR3 DNA has 45 bases and is translated from base 1. V is trimmed back by 7 bases and J by 4 bases, and the junction contains 10 bases that no gene match accounts for. Libraries were made using 5' RACE. These reads were obtained on an Illumina HiSeq 2000. A universal primer binding site was added through template switching, and the final cDNA carried a unique molecular identifier so that TCR cDNA molecules could be counted accurately. Specific primers in the conserved constant-segment region were used to synthesize first-strand cDNA for TCR alpha and beta chains. To control for contamination, every cDNA library carried two barcodes: a SMART-Mk sample barcode plus Illumina barcodes. TruSeq adapter sequences and Illumina sample barcodes were added in two successive PCR steps. Sequencing of the TCR alpha and beta cDNA libraries was done on the Illumina HiSeq platform using custom primers. On the study's bioinformatics: MiGEC was used to process raw reads and extract unique molecular identifiers, and MiXCR was used to find CDR3 positions. Recombination models were inferred per individual with the repgenHMM and IGoR tools using an EM algorithm. The tcR package in R was used for shared clonotype analysis, with sharing normalized by the product of cloneset sizes. Out-of-frame nonproductive sequences were analyzed to study raw recombination free of thymic and clonal selection effects. TCRdb reprocessing: public reads trimmed at Q25 with fastp, clones called with MiXCR, in-frame beta chains kept. Every CDR3 protein is listed once, alongside the most common genes and DNA of its rows. TCRdb's processing, not the authors' own work, is the source of the V and J calls. The sample table records fewer than 350,000 distinct CDR3 sequences; less than 9% of these occur just once. Around 2.1% of the sample lies in the top ten.

This sample was shared with a second study, whose subject was yellow fever vaccine responses in identical twins. Looking at the second paper: The T cell response to vaccination in identical twins was reported by the authors to appear partly convergent and partly personalized. The study precisely tracked vaccine-responding T cell clones in identical twins.

Sequenced input: memory (CD45RO+) T cells sorted from blood. This specimen's cell subset or site label, interpreted: CD45RO+ enriched T cells. The TCR comes from a woman between 18 and 29 years old in good health. The receptor chain draws on TRBV12-3 or TRBV12-4 and TRBJ1-3, with 7 bases matching TRBD1. The CDR3 reads CASTKDRFDGNTIYF. The nucleotides are TGTGCCAGCACCAAGGACAGGTTTGACGGAAACACCATATATTTT.